Shown below are 8 T cell receptor beta chains from a single sample sequenced in a study of blood T cell repertoires in COVID-19. The repertoire was sequenced with immunoSEQ multiplex PCR; TCRdb's copy has only in-frame clones and lacks some. The top ten hold around 2% of the sample, which has 200,000 to 250,000 clones, approximately 80% seen once. Sequencing was performed on PBMCs or T cells enriched from blood (not recorded which). These receptors were obtained from a man in his sixties who had recovered from COVID-19.

The rearrangement links TRBV6-2 or TRBV6-3 to TRBJ1-1, with D tentatively TRBD1 (6 bases). The CDR3 runs to 15 residues. Trimming took off 2 bases at V and 3 bases at J, with 13 bases between the two ends. The germline V gene has CDR1 MNHEY and CDR2 SVGEGT. The CDR3: CASSYGGAEYTEAFF. CDR3 bases: TGTGCCAGCAGTTACGGGGGGGCAGAGTACACTGAAGCTTTCTTT.

The chain links TRBV5-1 to TRBJ1-2; D gene unclear. Between the trimmed V and J ends, which lost 0 bases and 6 bases, there was a span of 9 bases. The CDR3 length is 13 residues. Germline lookup yields CDR1 SGHRS and CDR2 YFSETQ. CDR3 coding DNA: TGCGCCAGCAGCTTGGGAGAGGCGGATGGCTACACCTTC. It translates to CASSLGEADGYTF.

CDR3 in amino acids: CASSWRTGDTEAFF. The CDR3 DNA reads TGTGCCAGCAGCTGGCGGACAGGGGACACTGAAGCTTTCTTT. This chain uses TRBV7-8 with TRBJ1-1, with TRBD1 matching 9 bases. J lost 3 bases, V lost 4 bases, and 3 bases had no gene match. CDR3 size: 14 residues. CDR1 and CDR2 from the germline V gene are SGHVS and FQNEAQ.

The chain employs TRBV7-3 and TRBJ2-3, with D unresolved. This CDR3 spans 14 amino acids. Germline V gives CDR1 SGHTA, CDR2 FQGTGA. V was trimmed by 1 base and J by 2 bases, leaving 7 bases between them. CDR3 sequence: CASSLNLYTDTQYF. The CDR3 coding sequence is TGTGCCAGCAGCTTAAACCTCTACACAGATACGCAGTATTTT. Complete variable domain (other parts from reference TRBV7-3 and TRBJ2-3): GAGVSQTPSNKVTEKGKYVELRCDPISGHTALYWYRQSLGQGPEFLIYFQGTGAADDSGLPNDRFFAVRPEGSVSTLKIQRTERGDSAVYLCASSLNLYTDTQYFGPGTRLTVL.

The V and J genes are TRBV7-3 and TRBJ2-2, with 10 bases that match TRBD2. The CDR3 length is 16 residues. Looked up from germline, CDR1 is SGHTA and CDR2 is FQGTGA. Losses at the gene ends were 3 bases for V and 5 bases for J; bases not matched to a gene: 6. The DNA for the CDR3 is TGTGCCAGCAGCTTTACAAGCGGGGGGGCAACCGGGGAGCTGTTTTTT. It is translated as CASSFTSGGATGELFF. Drawing the rest from reference TRBV7-3 and TRBJ2-2, the complete variable domain is GAGVSQTPSNKVTEKGKYVELRCDPISGHTALYWYRQSLGQGPEFLIYFQGTGAADDSGLPNDRFFAVRPEGSVSTLKIQRTERGDSAVYLCASSFTSGGATGELFFGEGSRLTVL.

The chain combines TRBV27 with TRBJ1-1, with D possibly matching TRBD1 (5 bases). The length of the CDR3 is 15 residues. Germline-derived CDR1 and CDR2 are MNHEY and SMNVEV (reference sequence). V lost 0 bases and J 1 base, leaving 9 bases between the germline ends. The CDR3 loop reads CASSLSRVGNTEAFF. CDR3 DNA: TGTGCCAGCAGTTTATCCAGGGTTGGGAACACTGAAGCTTTCTTT.

The gene calls are TRBV19 and TRBJ2-3, with D possibly matching TRBD2 (6 bases). The CDR3 consists of 16 residues. Deletions cut 6 bases from V and 7 bases from J, with 23 bases between. Germline V gene data show CDR1 as LNHDA and CDR2 as SQIVND (reference sequence). The CDR3 DNA reads as TGTGCCAGTAGCCGTGAGTTGGGCGGGAAGACAAATACGCAGTATTTT. Translating it yields CASSRELGGKTNTQYF. The full variable domain, its missing parts supplied by reference TRBV19 and TRBJ2-3, is DGGITQSPKYLFRKEGQNVTLSCEQNLNHDAMYWYRQDPGQGLRLIYYSQIVNDFQKGDIAEGYSVSREKKESFPLTVTSAQKNPTAFYLCASSRELGGKTNTQYFGPGTRLTVL.

The J gene is TRBJ1-2, the V gene TRBV6-5; 8 nucleotides match TRBD1. With 2 bases clipped from V and 4 bases from J, the junction kept 3 bases outside the gene matches. Per germline, CDR1 MNHEY and CDR2 SVGAGI. CDR3 length: 14 residues. The CDR3 loop reads CASSYRDRGYGYTF. CDR3 sequence (DNA): TGTGCCAGCAGTTACCGTGACAGGGGCTATGGCTACACCTTC.